This TCR beta chain was identified in a study of cytomegalovirus exposure and HLA in healthy donors. Broader study findings: About 180 TCR beta chains were listed as cytomegalovirus-associated. Earlier findings revealed that most TCR beta V segments proved productive either about 87% or about 30% of the time. Later analysis demonstrated an association between a missense DCLRE1C variant and TCR beta V- and J-gene trimming.

As for this clone: Its antigen is as yet unknown.

Vbeta (60) and Jbeta (13) primers were used in the PCR. Profiled with immunoSEQ multiplex PCR; TCRdb holds only in-frame clones, not every one. The sample yields some 200,000 clones, around 85% seen once. V lost 8 bases and J 1 base, leaving 3 bases between the germline ends. This CDR3 is built from 10 residues. The germline V gene encodes CDR1 MDHEN and CDR2 SYDVKM. The source of this sequence is a man aged 50 or older in good health and CMV-seronegative. What was sequenced was PBMCs. This chain joins TRBV28 and TRBJ2-7; D uncertain. CDR3 bases: TGTGCCAGCCGGTCCTACGAGCAGTACTTC. This encodes CASRSYEQYF.